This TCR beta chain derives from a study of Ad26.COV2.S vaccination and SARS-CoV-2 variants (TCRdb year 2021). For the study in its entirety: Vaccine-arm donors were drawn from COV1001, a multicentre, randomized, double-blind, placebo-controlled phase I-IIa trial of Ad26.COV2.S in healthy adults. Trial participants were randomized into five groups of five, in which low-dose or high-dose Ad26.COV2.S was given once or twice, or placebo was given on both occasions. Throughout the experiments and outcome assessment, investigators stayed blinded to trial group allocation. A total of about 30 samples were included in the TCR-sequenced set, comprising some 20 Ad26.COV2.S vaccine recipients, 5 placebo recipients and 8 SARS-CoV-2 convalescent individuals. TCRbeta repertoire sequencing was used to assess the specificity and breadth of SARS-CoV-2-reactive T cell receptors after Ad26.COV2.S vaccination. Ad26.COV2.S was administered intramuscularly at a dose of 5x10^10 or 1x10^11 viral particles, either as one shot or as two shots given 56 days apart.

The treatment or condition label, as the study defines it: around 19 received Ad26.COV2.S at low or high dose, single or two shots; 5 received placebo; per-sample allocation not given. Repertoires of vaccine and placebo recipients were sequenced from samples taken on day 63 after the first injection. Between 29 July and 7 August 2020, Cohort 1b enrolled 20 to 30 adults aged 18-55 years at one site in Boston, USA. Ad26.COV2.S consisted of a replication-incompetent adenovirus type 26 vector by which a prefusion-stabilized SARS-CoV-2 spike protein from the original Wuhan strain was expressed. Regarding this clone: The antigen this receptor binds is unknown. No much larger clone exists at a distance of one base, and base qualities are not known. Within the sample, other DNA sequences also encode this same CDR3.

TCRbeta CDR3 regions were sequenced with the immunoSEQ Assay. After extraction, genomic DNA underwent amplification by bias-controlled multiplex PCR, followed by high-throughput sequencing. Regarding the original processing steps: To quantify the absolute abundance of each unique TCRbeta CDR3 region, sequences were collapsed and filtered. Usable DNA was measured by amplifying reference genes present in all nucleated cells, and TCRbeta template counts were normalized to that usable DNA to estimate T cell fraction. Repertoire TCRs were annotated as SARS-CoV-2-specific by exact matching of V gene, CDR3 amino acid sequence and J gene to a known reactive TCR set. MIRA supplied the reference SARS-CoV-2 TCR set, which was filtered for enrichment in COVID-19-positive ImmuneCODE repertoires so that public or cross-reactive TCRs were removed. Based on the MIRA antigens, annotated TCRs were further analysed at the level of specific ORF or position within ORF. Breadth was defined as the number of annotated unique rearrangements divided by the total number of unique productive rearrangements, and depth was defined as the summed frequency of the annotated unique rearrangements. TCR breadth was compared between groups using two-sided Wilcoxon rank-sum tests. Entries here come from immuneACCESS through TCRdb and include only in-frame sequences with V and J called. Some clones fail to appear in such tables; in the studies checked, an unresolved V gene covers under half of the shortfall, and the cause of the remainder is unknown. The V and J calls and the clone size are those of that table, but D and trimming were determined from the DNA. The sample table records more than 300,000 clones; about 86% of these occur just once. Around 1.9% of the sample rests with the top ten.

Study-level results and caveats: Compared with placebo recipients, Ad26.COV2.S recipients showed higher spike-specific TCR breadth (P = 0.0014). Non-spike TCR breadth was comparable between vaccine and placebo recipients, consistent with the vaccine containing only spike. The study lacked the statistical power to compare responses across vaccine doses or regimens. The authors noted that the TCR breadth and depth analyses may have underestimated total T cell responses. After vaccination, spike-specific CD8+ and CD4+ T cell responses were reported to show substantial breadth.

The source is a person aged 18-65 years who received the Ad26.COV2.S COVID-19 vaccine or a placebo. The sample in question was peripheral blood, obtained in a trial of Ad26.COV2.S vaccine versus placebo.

The DNA reads TGTGCCAGCAGTTTAGACTCGTACAATGAGCAGTTCTTC. It specifies CASSLDSYNEQFF. Recombination connected TRBV6-2 or TRBV6-3 to TRBJ2-1; confidence is insufficient to name the D gene. From cysteine to phenylalanine, the CDR3 is 13 amino acids long. Just CDR3 DNA is preserved here, 39 bases in frame from base 1. CDR1 and CDR2 are read off the germline V gene as MNHEY and SVGEGT. The junction carries 8 bases between V and J, which are trimmed by 4 bases and 4 bases respectively.